The present T cell receptor beta chain was sequenced within a study of T cell responses to AZD1222 COVID-19 vaccine. Using immunoSEQ multiplex PCR, the repertoire was profiled, and TCRdb retains in-frame clones only, with some absent. The sample yields 150,000 to 200,000 clones, around nine tenths seen once. V was clipped by 0 bases and J by 0 bases, with 10 bases between them. Germline values: CDR1 SGHRS, CDR2 YFSETQ. The CDR3 spans 15 residues. The sequencing used peripheral blood, collected on day 0 of AZD1222 vaccination. The chain joins TRBV5-1 to TRBJ2-7; D ambiguous. This clonotype originated in an adult in good health. The CDR3 loop reads CASSLGAPSSYEQYF. CDR3 DNA sequence: TGCGCCAGCAGCTTGGGGGCACCTAGCTCCTACGAGCAGTACTTC. Full variable domain (missing parts from reference TRBV5-1 and TRBJ2-7): KAGVTQTPRYLIKTRGQQVTLSCSPISGHRSVSWYQQTPGQGLQFLFEYFSETQRNKGNFPGRFSGRQFSNSRSEMNVSTLELGDSALYLCASSLGAPSSYEQYFGPGTRLTVT.